Listed here are 9 T cell receptor beta chains from one sample, sequenced in a study of cytomegalovirus exposure and HLA in healthy donors (dated by TCRdb to about 2017). Libraries were built with the immunoSEQ multiplex PCR assay. The multiplex PCR relied on a mix of 60 forward primers for TCR Vbeta segments and 13 reverse primers for TCR Jbeta segments. In its TCRdb copy, this immuneACCESS table keeps in-frame sequences only and misses some clones. Where compared with another copy, unresolved V genes explain less than half of these, and the others have no known cause. Recorded for this sample are some 140,000 clones; more than 75% of them occurred a single time. Jointly, the top ten make up approximately 1% of the sample. Sequenced material: PBMCs. Receptor source: a male donor in good health and CMV-seronegative.

The J gene is TRBJ1-5, the V gene TRBV6-1; weak D call: TRBD1 (5 bases). The V and J ends lost 5 bases and 4 bases respectively, with 12 bases between them. The CDR3 consists of 14 residues. CDR1 MNHNS and CDR2 SASEGT come from the germline V gene. CDR3 sequence (DNA): TGTGCCAGCAGTCAAAGGGGCCTTAATCAGCCCCAGCATTTT. Translated: CASSQRGLNQPQHF.

The chain uses TRBV30 and TRBJ2-7, with 11 bases that match TRBD1. J was trimmed by 6 bases and V by 1 base; bases with no gene match: 5. CDR1 and CDR2 (germline): GTSNPN, SVGIG (reference sequence). The CDR3 runs 14 residues. The CDR3 DNA is TGTGCCTGGAGTGAAAAAGGGACAGGGGGCGAGCAGTACTTC. Translating it yields CAWSEKGTGGEQYF.

The chain joins TRBV14 to TRBJ2-5, with D possibly matching TRBD2 (7 bases). The CDR3 length is 14 residues. V shed 4 bases and J shed 2 bases, with 11 bases lying between them. Germline CDR1 SGHDN, CDR2 FVKESK. CDR3: CASSPGGQQETQYF. The CDR3 DNA is TGTGCCAGCAGCCCCGGGGGGCAGCAAGAGACCCAGTACTTC.

The V gene is TRBV7-9, the J gene TRBJ1-6, with D unclear. Germline V CDR1 and CDR2: SEHNR, FQNEAQ (reference sequence). V was trimmed by 5 bases and J by 7 bases, leaving 9 bases between them. This CDR3 is 13 amino acids long. CDR3 bases: TGTGCCAGCAGCCAATCGGGGAATTCACCCCTCCACTTT. The encoded protein is CASSQSGNSPLHF.

The rearrangement links TRBV6-5 to TRBJ2-1, with TRBD2 matching 9 bases. CDR3 length: 13 amino acids. After removal of 6 bases from V and 6 bases from J, the junction contained 3 bases not matched to a gene. Germline V gene data show CDR1 as MNHEY and CDR2 as SVGAGI. CDR3 nucleotides: TGTGCCAGCAGGGGGACTAGCTTCAATGAGCAGTTCTTC. Residues: CASRGTSFNEQFF.

The genes are TRBV29-1 and TRBJ2-3, with D possibly being TRBD2 (6 bases). The CDR3 length is 14 residues. In germline, CDR1 is SQVTM, CDR2 ANQGSEA. Trimming took 8 bases from V and 0 from J, leaving 15 bases between them. CDR3 sequence (DNA): TGCAGCTGGATGGGGGGTTGGAGCACAGATACGCAGTATTTT. Translated: CSWMGGWSTDTQYF.

This clone was observed a single time. At one boundary the junction diverges from the germline segment, which might be a read error. The chain employs TRBV7-9 and TRBJ1-1, with a weak D call TRBD1 (6 bases). The CDR3 covers 14 residues. Germline CDR1 and CDR2: SEHNR and FQNEAQ (reference sequence). The CDR3 DNA follows: TGTTCCAGCAGCTTTGAGGGGGTGGTCACTGAAGCTTTCTTT. Its protein product is CSSSFEGVVTEAFF.

The chain links TRBV29-1 to TRBJ2-5; D uncertain. This CDR3 has 13 residues. Germline loops: CDR1 SQVTM, CDR2 ANQGSEA. V lost 4 bases, J lost 7 bases, and 16 bases lay in between. The chain's CDR3 is CSVGSTPTGTQYF. Here the CDR3 DNA reads TGCAGCGTTGGCAGTACCCCCACGGGGACCCAGTACTTC.

The genes are TRBV5-5 and TRBJ2-7; 9 bases agree with TRBD1. Germline trimming cut 0 bases from V and 4 bases from J; bases unmatched to any gene: 5. The germline V gene has CDR1 SGHKS and CDR2 YYEKEE (reference sequence). The CDR3 runs to 15 residues. The chain's CDR3 is CASSLVGQGRYEQYF. The CDR3, as DNA: TGTGCCAGCAGCTTGGTGGGACAGGGTAGGTACGAGCAGTACTTC.